This T cell receptor (beta chain) was documented in a study of breast tumors, draining lymph nodes, adjacent tissues. One entry per CDR3 protein results from TCRdb running MiXCR on the multiplex PCR reads. The sample carries about 21,000 distinct CDR3 sequences, around 50% recorded once. A word on this clonotype: At one boundary the junction diverges from the germline segment, which might be a read error.

The V gene's germline CDR1 is ENHRY and CDR2 SYGVKD. The CDR3 runs 12 residues. The sample was breast tumor tissue. The J gene is TRBJ2-1, the V gene TRBV10-3, with no clear D. This receptor was obtained from a female donor with breast cancer. Some clones in this sample may be carry-over from other donors' samples. The CDR3 is CATGAPYNEACF. The CDR3 DNA follows: TGTGCCACTGGCGCGCCCTACAATGAGGCGTGCTTC.